The T cell receptor beta chain described here comes from a study of monozygotic twins with inflammatory bowel disease. The unique tags termed UMIs, each holding a 6-nucleotide sample barcode, were added by means of template switching. TCRdb reprocessed the 5' RACE reads, with one entry per CDR3 protein and no DNA. The sample table includes around 150,000 distinct CDR3 sequences. CDR3 length: 15 amino acids. From germline, CDR1 is LGHNA and CDR2 YSLEER. The sample consisted of blood. The TCR sequence derives from a human donor with ulcerative colitis or Crohn's disease, or a healthy co-twin of an affected twin (not recorded which). This chain joins TRBV4-3 and TRBJ1-1. CDR3 sequence: CASSWGPGGGTEAFF.